These 18 T cell receptor beta chains originate from one sample sequenced in a study of cytomegalovirus exposure and HLA in healthy donors (dated by TCRdb to the late 2010s). The library was generated by the immunoSEQ multiplex PCR assay. For the multiplex PCR, a mixture combining 60 forward primers for TCR Vbeta segments and 13 reverse primers for TCR Jbeta segments was used. As stored in TCRdb, this immuneACCESS dataset retains in-frame rearrangements with V and J assigned. A fraction of the clones does not appear; measured against another copy, unresolved V genes explain less than half of the discrepancy, and the remainder lacks a known reason. The sample table contains roughly 140,000 clones; only one count was recorded for 80% of them. The ten biggest clones cover roughly 1.2% of the sample. The material sequenced was PBMCs. Receptors originate from a female donor in good health and CMV-seronegative.

The V call is TRBV7-9, the J call TRBJ1-2; possibly TRBD1 for D (6 bases). Germline-derived CDR1 and CDR2 are SEHNR and FQNEAQ (reference sequence). V shed 5 bases and J shed 8 bases, with 18 bases lying between them. CDR3 length: 14 amino acids. Here the CDR3 reads CASSLEGTSRGYTF. The CDR3 coding sequence is TGTGCCAGCAGCCTTGAAGGGACAAGCCGGGGCTACACCTTC.

The chain carries TRBV5-6 and TRBJ2-7; the D gene is possibly TRBD1 (6 bases). V shed 3 bases and J shed 10 bases, with 14 bases lying between them. There are 12 residues in the CDR3. Germline V gene data show CDR1 as SGHDT and CDR2 as YYEEEE. CDR3 DNA sequence: TGTGCCAGCAGCTCGAACAGGGCGGGTCAGTACTTC. It translates to CASSSNRAGQYF.

This chain links TRBV30 with TRBJ2-5; D remains ambiguous. This CDR3 contains 14 residues. The ends were cut back, 3 bases at V and 4 bases at J, with 15 bases in the middle. CDR1 and CDR2 from the germline V gene are GTSNPN and SVGIG (reference sequence). The CDR3 reads CAWRLKASRETQYF. DNA of the CDR3: TGTGCCTGGAGACTAAAGGCAAGTCGAGAGACCCAGTACTTC.

The J gene is TRBJ2-5, the V gene TRBV19; D is possibly TRBD1 (5 bases). The CDR3 runs to 14 residues. The V end was cut by 0 bases, the J end by 6 bases, with 11 bases between. Germline V gives CDR1 LNHDA, CDR2 SQIVND (reference sequence). CDR3 amino acids: CASSIEGQRKTQYF. The CDR3 DNA reads TGTGCCAGTAGTATAGAAGGACAAAGGAAGACCCAGTACTTC.

CDR3 bases: TGTGCCAGCAGTTCCTCTAGCGGGAGCAGTAAGTATGAGCAGTTCTTC. It yields the protein CASSSSSGSSKYEQFF. The rearrangement uses TRBV28 and TRBJ2-1; 10 bases fit TRBD2. This CDR3 contains 16 residues. Trimming at V came to 4 bases and at J to 8 bases, leaving 11 bases not matched to a gene. Germline V gives CDR1 MDHEN, CDR2 SYDVKM.

This chain connects TRBV27 to TRBJ1-1; a possible D gene is TRBD1 (6 bases). The ends were cut back, 1 base at V and 5 bases at J, with 14 bases in the middle. Per germline, CDR1 MNHEY and CDR2 SMNVEV (reference sequence). This CDR3 is built from 15 residues. The CDR3 DNA reads TGTGCCAGCAGTTTATTCCTGGGGGCGGGTACTGAAGCTTTCTTT. Translation gives CASSLFLGAGTEAFF.

This chain uses TRBV25-1 with TRBJ2-1, with 7 positions matching TRBD2. The CDR3 is 14 residues long. V was clipped by 7 bases and J by 6 bases; unmatched bases: 9. Germline CDR1 and CDR2: MGHDK and SYGVNS. The CDR3 DNA follows: TGTGCCAGCAAAGTGGCGGGAGAAACCAATGAGCAGTTCTTC. Protein sequence: CASKVAGETNEQFF.

The chain joins TRBV2 to TRBJ1-1; weak D call: TRBD1 (6 bases). Trimming took 0 bases from V and 1 from J, leaving 9 bases between them. CDR1 and CDR2 (germline): SNHLY, FYNNEI. The CDR3 length is 15 residues. In nucleotides, the CDR3 is TGTGCCAGCAGTGAAGCAACAGGGTGGAACACTGAAGCTTTCTTT. It is translated as CASSEATGWNTEAFF.

The chain combines TRBV7-8 with TRBJ2-1, with D possibly matching TRBD1 (5 bases). Germline-derived CDR1 and CDR2 are SGHVS and FQNEAQ. The germline V and J ends were trimmed by 5 bases and 6 bases, with 20 bases remaining between them. The CDR3 runs 16 residues. The CDR3 reads CASSPSSTGKFNEQFF. DNA of the CDR3: TGTGCCAGCAGCCCCTCCTCCACAGGCAAGTTCAATGAGCAGTTCTTC.

This clone showed up just once. The chain combines TRBV6-5 with TRBJ1-2; TRBD1 agrees at 8 bases. The CDR3 is 14 residues long. Germline V gives CDR1 MNHEY, CDR2 SVGAGI. V lost 6 bases to trimming and J lost 6 bases; unmatched junction nucleotides: 9. For the CDR3, the DNA is TGTGCCAGCAGCCCCGGACAGGGTCGGGATGGCTACACCTTC. Amino acids: CASSPGQGRDGYTF.

The chain is built from TRBV28 and TRBJ1-2, with TRBD1 as a possible D gene (6 bases). The ends were cut back, 7 bases at V and 4 bases at J, with 13 bases in the middle. Germline V CDR1 and CDR2: MDHEN, SYDVKM. The CDR3 runs to 13 residues. CDR3 nucleotide sequence: TGTGCCAGCACTCTATTGGACAGCTATGGCTACACCTTC. Translating it yields CASTLLDSYGYTF.

The J gene is TRBJ1-2, the V gene TRBV6-5; 9 bases agree with TRBD1. There are 14 residues in the CDR3. The V gene's germline CDR1 is MNHEY and CDR2 SVGAGI. J lost 4 bases, V lost 8 bases, and 8 bases had no gene match. CDR3 loop: CASLKQGASYGYTF. The CDR3 DNA follows: TGTGCCAGCCTTAAACAGGGGGCATCCTATGGCTACACCTTC.

This chain joins TRBV6-5 and TRBJ2-7; tentatively, D is TRBD1 (6 bases). The germline V gene encodes CDR1 MNHEY and CDR2 SVGAGI. Trimming stripped 6 bases from V and 4 bases from J, with 10 bases between. The CDR3 runs to 12 residues. The CDR3: CASRRTEYEQYF. CDR3 sequence (DNA): TGTGCCAGCAGACGGACAGAATACGAGCAGTACTTC.

The chain carries TRBV5-6 and TRBJ2-5; D is perhaps TRBD2 (6 bases). Germline V lookup: CDR1 SGHDT, CDR2 YYEEEE. The CDR3 covers 14 residues. V dropped 1 base and J dropped 4 bases, with 11 bases sitting between them. The CDR3 region has the DNA TGTGCCAGCAGCTTGTTGGCGGGATCAGAGACCCAGTACTTC. Protein product: CASSLLAGSETQYF.

CDR3 sequence: CASVRDSSYNEQFF. The CDR3 nucleotides read TGTGCCAGTGTCCGGGACAGTTCCTACAATGAGCAGTTCTTC. The rearrangement links TRBV19 to TRBJ2-1; 7 bases map to TRBD1. V lost 8 bases and J lost 1; bases outside the gene matches: 5. The germline V gene encodes CDR1 LNHDA and CDR2 SQIVND (reference sequence). The CDR3 has 14 amino acids.

The chain recombines TRBV19 with TRBJ1-1; TRBD1 is a possible D gene (6 bases). The V end lost 6 bases, the J end lost 2 bases, and 16 bases lay between the germline ends. The V gene's germline CDR1 is LNHDA and CDR2 SQIVND (reference sequence). The CDR3 totals 15 residues. CDR3 protein: CASSPRGHPNTEAFF. CDR3 sequence (DNA): TGTGCCAGTAGCCCAAGGGGACACCCTAACACTGAAGCTTTCTTT. The full variable domain, rest sourced from reference TRBV19 and TRBJ1-1, is DGGITQSPKYLFRKEGQNVTLSCEQNLNHDAMYWYRQDPGQGLRLIYYSQIVNDFQKGDIAEGYSVSREKKESFPLTVTSAQKNPTAFYLCASSPRGHPNTEAFFGQGTRLTVV.

The chain carries TRBV4-1 and TRBJ1-1, with D possibly being TRBD1 (6 bases). Trimming cost V 0 bases and J 1 base, with 9 bases left between them. CDR1 MGHRA and CDR2 YSYEKL come from the germline V gene. The CDR3 sequence is 15 residues long. The CDR3 here is CASSQDLGANTEAFF. The CDR3 DNA reads as TGCGCCAGCAGCCAAGATTTGGGGGCGAACACTGAAGCTTTCTTT.

This clone was observed once. This chain joins TRBV5-1 and TRBJ2-5; D not certain. The CDR3 length is 15 residues. The germline V and J ends were trimmed by 0 bases and 5 bases, with 14 bases remaining between them. Germline CDR1 and CDR2: SGHRS and YFSETQ. The CDR3 sequence is CASSLEVSLEETQYF. The CDR3 DNA reads as TGCGCCAGCAGCTTGGAGGTTTCTCTAGAGGAGACCCAGTACTTC.